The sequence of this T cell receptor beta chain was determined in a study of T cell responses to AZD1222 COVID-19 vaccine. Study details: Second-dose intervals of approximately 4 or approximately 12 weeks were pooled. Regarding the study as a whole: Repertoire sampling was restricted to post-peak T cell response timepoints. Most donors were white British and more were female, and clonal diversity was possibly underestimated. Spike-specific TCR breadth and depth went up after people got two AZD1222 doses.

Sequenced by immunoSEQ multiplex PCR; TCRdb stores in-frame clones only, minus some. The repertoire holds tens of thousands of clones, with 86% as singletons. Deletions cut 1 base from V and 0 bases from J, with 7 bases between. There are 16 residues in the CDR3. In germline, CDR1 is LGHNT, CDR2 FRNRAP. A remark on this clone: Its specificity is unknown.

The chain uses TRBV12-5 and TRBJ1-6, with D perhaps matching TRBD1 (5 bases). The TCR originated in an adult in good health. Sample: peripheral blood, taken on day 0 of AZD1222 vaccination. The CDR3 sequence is CASGLAGGSYNSPLHF. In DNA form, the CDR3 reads TGTGCTAGTGGTTTGGCCGGGGGCTCCTATAATTCACCCCTCCACTTT. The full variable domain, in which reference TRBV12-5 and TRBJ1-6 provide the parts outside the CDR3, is DARVTQTPRHKVTEMGQEVTMRCQPILGHNTVFWYRQTMMQGLELLAYFRNRAPLDDSGMPKDRFSAEMPDATLATLKIQPSEPRDSAVYFCASGLAGGSYNSPLHFGNGTRLTVT.